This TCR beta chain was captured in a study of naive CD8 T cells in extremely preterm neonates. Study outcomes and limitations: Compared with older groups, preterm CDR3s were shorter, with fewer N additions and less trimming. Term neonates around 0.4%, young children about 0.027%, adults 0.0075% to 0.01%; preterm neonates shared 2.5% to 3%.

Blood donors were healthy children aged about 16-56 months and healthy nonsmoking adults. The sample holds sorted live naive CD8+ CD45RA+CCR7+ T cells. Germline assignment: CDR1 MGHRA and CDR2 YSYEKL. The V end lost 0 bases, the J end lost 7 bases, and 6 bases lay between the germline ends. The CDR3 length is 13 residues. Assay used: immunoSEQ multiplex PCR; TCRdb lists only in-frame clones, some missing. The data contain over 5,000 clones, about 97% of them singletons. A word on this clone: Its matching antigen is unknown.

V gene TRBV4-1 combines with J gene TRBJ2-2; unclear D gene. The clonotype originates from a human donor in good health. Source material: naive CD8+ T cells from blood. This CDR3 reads CASSQDYRGELFF. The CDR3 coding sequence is TGCGCCAGCAGCCAAGACTACCGCGGGGAGCTGTTTTTT.